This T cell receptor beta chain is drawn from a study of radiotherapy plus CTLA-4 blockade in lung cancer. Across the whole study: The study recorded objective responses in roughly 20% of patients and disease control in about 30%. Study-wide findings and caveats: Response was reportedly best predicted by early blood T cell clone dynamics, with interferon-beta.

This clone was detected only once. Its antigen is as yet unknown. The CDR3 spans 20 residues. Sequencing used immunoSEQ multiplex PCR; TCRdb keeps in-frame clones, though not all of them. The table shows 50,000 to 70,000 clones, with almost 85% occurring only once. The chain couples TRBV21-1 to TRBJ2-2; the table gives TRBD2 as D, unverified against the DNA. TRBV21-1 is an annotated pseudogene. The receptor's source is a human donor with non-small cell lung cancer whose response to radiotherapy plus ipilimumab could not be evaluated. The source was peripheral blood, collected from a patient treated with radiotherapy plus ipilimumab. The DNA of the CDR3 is TGTGCCAGCAGCCCCCGGGGGCGGGAGGCACCACACGCGAACACCGGGGAGCTGTTTTTT. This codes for CASSPRGREAPHANTGELFF.